This is a list of T cell receptor beta chains from one sample in a study of cytomegalovirus exposure and HLA in healthy donors. Sequenced by immunoSEQ multiplex PCR; TCRdb stores in-frame clones only, minus some. The repertoire consists of 200,000 to 300,000 clones, with about 81% occurring once and the leading ten covering 5.4%. Sequencing was done on a sample of PBMCs. The receptor set was obtained from a woman aged 40 to 50 in good health and CMV-seropositive. Both conserved end residues are part of each CDR3. A clone size is listed for some rows: how often the clone was seen (once, few, many), or a class if it is expanded.

V	size	J	CDR3
TRBV18	.	TRBJ2-3	CASSPYGRLRSGADTQYF
TRBV15	.	TRBJ1-2	CATSRDRGALSYGYTF
TRBV30	.	TRBJ1-6	CAWGTGEGSPLHF
TRBV7-2	.	TRBJ1-2	CASSLANSYGYTF
TRBV29-1	.	TRBJ2-7	CSVERRVIGRGYEQYF
TRBV10-3	few	TRBJ1-4	CAIWGDRGVQNEKLFF
TRBV11-3	.	TRBJ2-1	CASTFIRGQYNEQFF
TRBV4-2	.	TRBJ2-7	CASSQGGTGVWEQYF
TRBV7-2	once	TRBJ1-6	CASSVNAGTANSPLHF
TRBV9	.	TRBJ2-2	CASRGSGRGTGELFF
TRBV29-1	.	TRBJ1-2	CSVQGDRGDYGYTF
TRBV7-9	.	TRBJ2-2	CAARGASLDTGELFF
TRBV6-6	once	.	CASSAGGLDEQYF
TRBV4-1	.	TRBJ2-3	CASSQHGGPGDTQYF
TRBV10-2	.	TRBJ2-7	CASSESTRVGQYF
TRBV12-5	.	TRBJ1-5	CASGLRSEAQHF
TRBV7-9	once	TRBJ1-1	CSSSPGGRGNTEAFF
TRBV7-3	.	TRBJ2-1	CASSLTSGGPHNEQFF
TRBV9	.	TRBJ2-2	CASSATGPNTGELSF
TRBV4-1	.	TRBJ2-7	CASSQRYTSGTYEQYF
TRBV27	.	TRBJ2-1	CASSGTRATEQFF
TRBV4-1	.	TRBJ2-7	CASSQEWGLRDQSYEQYF
TRBV6-6	.	TRBJ1-2	CASSPDRAYGYTF
TRBV28	once	TRBJ1-2	CASSLGDYGYTF
TRBV7-9	.	.	CASSLGVQSSYEQYF
TRBV11-2	once	TRBJ2-7	CASSSPKTSGGAYEQYF
TRBV7-9	.	TRBJ2-2	CSSSRIGGLNTGELFF
TRBV23-1	.	TRBJ1-4	CASSQLDRTVTNEKLFF
TRBV4-3	.	TRBJ2-3	CASSQKGLAGERDTQYF
TRBV7-2	.	TRBJ2-1	CASSFTSGSWGEQFF
TRBV15	.	TRBJ2-5	CATSRGTGEETQYF
TRBV29-1	.	TRBJ2-1	CSVGMTSGGDEQFF
TRBV6-1	.	TRBJ1-2	CASSVAPGGGYGYTF
TRBV28	.	TRBJ1-5	CASSSWGQGQQPQHF
TRBV5-4	.	TRBJ2-2	CASSLDPGSTGELFF
TRBV23-1	.	TRBJ2-3	CASSQSRTSRSTDTQYF